This T cell receptor beta chain was captured in a study of response to subunit inactivated influenza vaccine. Study-wide results and caveats: Few additional T cells are recruited per seasonal influenza vaccination, authors suggested.

TCRdb re-analysed the RT-PCR reads in MiXCR, keeping a single row per CDR3 protein. The top ten hold around 13% of the sample, which has around 470,000 distinct CDR3 sequences, roughly 7.9% seen once. This clonotype showed up just a few times. The antigen is undetermined. The V end was cut by 1 base, the J end by 2 bases, with 15 bases between. The CDR3 length is 16 residues. Germline V gene lookup returns CDR1 SGHNT and CDR2 YYREEE (reference sequence). The chain carries TRBV5-4 and TRBJ2-5; D might be TRBD2 (6 bases). The sequence was obtained from a man aged 50 to 69 who received an inactivated influenza vaccine. The starting material was PBMCs from blood, obtained roughly 24 months after vaccination. CDR3 in DNA: TGTGCCAGCAGCTTGCTTGGGACTCCGCCACAAGAGACCCAGTACTTC. It encodes CASSLLGTPPQETQYF.